This T cell receptor (beta chain) was found in a study of shared clonotypes between healthy human individuals. Whole-study findings and limits: Of the naive CD4 clonotypes, around 5% were shared across a few donors.

Method: immunoSEQ multiplex PCR; TCRdb's copy keeps in-frame clones and lacks some. The repertoire has about 730,000 clones, around 70% of them found once; the top ten carry over 1.5%. Points on this clone: Its target is not known.

Trimming took 9 bases from V and 5 from J; bases not matched to a gene: 4. CDR1 is SNHLY, CDR2 FYNNEI, per germline. The CDR3 is made up of 14 amino acids. The chain employs TRBV2 and TRBJ2-1; TRBD2 aligns across 13 bases. Sequenced sample: memory CD4+ T cells sorted from blood. The subset is: CD45RA-negative fraction. This sequence originates from a young woman in good health. The CDR3 region has the DNA TGTGCCAGTTGGACTAGCGGGAGCGACAATGAGCAGTTCTTC. Translation: CASWTSGSDNEQFF. Full variable domain (rest looked up from reference TRBV2 and TRBJ2-1): EPEVTQTPSHQVTQMGQEVILRCVPISNHLYFYWYRQILGQKVEFLVSFYNNEISEKSEIFDDQFSVERPDGSNFTLKIRSTKLEDSAMYFCASWTSGSDNEQFFGPGTRLTVL.